This T cell receptor (beta chain) derives from a study of cytomegalovirus exposure and HLA in healthy donors. In the case of this clone: Its antigen is unidentified.

The protocol was immunoSEQ multiplex PCR, while the TCRdb copy is restricted to in-frame clones and leaves out a portion. This table holds around 180,000 clones, 86% found once. Study-wide results and limits: CMV antigen specificity of a few CMV-associated chains was confirmed in vitro. According to a subsequent analysis, TCR clusters identified in the first cohort showed a tendency to co-occur across the roughly 120 validation repertoires. With high specificity and sensitivity, the classifier reportedly diagnosed cytomegalovirus status.

The CDR3 runs to 14 residues. V shed 4 bases and J shed 3 bases, with 9 bases lying between them. The germline gives CDR1 LNHNV, CDR2 YYDKDF (reference sequence). The donors were in the approximately 110-subject validation cohort; that cohort was separate from the approximately 670-subject first cohort. Sequencing was performed on PBMCs. The TCR sequence derives from a woman aged 18 to 35 in good health and CMV-seronegative. V usage is TRBV15 and J usage is TRBJ1-4; D is possibly TRBD1 (5 bases). The CDR3 loop is CATSTTASNEKLFF. The CDR3 bases are TGTGCCACCAGCACGACAGCCTCTAATGAAAAACTGTTTTTT.